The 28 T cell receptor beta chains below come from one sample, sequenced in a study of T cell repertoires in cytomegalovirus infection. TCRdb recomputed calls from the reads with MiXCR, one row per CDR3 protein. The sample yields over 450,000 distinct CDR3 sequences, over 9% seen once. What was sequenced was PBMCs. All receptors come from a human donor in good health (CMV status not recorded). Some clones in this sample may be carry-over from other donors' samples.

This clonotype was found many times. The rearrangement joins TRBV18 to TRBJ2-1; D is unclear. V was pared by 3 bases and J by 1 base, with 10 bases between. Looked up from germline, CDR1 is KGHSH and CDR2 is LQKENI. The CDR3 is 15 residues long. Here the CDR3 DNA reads TGTGCCAGCTCACCTTCGAGTACTTCCTACAATGAGCAGTTCTTC. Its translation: CASSPSSTSYNEQFF.

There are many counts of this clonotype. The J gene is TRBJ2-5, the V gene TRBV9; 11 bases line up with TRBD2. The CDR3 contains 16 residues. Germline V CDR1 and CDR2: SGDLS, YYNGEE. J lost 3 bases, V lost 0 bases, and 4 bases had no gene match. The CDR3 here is CASSVAQTSGKETQYF. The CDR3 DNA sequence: TGTGCCAGCAGCGTAGCCCAGACTAGCGGGAAAGAGACCCAGTACTTC.

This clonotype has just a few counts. CDR3 bases: TGTGCCAGTAGCACAGGGGGAGGTATGAGTGGCTACACCTTC. It encodes CASSTGGGMSGYTF. The chain has TRBV19 and TRBJ1-2; 8 positions agree with TRBD1. V was pared by 6 bases and J by 7 bases, with 10 bases of the junction left unmatched. The CDR3 is made up of 14 amino acids. Germline CDR1 LNHDA, CDR2 SQIVND (reference sequence).

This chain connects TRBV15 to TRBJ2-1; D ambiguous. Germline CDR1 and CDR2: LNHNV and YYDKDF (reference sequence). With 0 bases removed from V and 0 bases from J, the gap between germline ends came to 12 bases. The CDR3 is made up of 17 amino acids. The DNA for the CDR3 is TGTGCCACCAGCAGAGATCTGATCCCGAGCTCCTACAATGAGCAGTTCTTC. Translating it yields CATSRDLIPSSYNEQFF.

In DNA, the CDR3 is TGTGCCAGCAGCGTAGACATCGGTGGGTCCTACGAGCAGTACTTC. Protein: CASSVDIGGSYEQYF. The chain joins TRBV9 to TRBJ2-7, with D unresolved. There are 15 residues in the CDR3. Germline V gene lookup returns CDR1 SGDLS and CDR2 YYNGEE. Deletions cut 0 bases from V and 1 base from J, with 11 bases between.

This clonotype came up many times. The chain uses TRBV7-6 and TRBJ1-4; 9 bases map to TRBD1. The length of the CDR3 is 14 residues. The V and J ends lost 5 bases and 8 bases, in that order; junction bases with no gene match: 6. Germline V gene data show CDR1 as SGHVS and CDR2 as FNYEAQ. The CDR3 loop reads CASSRTGEGEKLFF. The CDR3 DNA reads TGTGCCAGCAGCAGGACAGGGGAGGGCGAAAAACTGTTTTTT.

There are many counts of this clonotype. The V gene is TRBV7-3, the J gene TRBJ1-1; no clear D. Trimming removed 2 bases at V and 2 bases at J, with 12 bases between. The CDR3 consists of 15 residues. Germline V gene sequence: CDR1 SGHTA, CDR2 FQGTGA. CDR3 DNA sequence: TGTGCCAGCAGCTTACAAAGGATCGTCAACACTGAAGCTTTCTTT. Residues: CASSLQRIVNTEAFF.

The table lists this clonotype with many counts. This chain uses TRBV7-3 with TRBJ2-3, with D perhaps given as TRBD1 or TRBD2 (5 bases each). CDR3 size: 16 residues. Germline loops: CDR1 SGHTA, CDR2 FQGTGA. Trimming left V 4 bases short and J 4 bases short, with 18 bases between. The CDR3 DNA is TGTGCCAGCAGCTCTACCGGGACCCTAGGAGCAGATACGCAGTATTTT. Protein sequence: CASSSTGTLGADTQYF.

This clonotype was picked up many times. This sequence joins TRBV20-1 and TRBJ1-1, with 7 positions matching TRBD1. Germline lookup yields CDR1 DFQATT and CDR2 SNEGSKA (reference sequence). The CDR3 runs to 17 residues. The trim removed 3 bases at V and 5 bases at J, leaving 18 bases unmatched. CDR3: CSASGDEGAEGGTEAFF. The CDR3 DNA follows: TGCAGTGCTAGTGGAGACGAGGGGGCGGAGGGGGGGACTGAAGCTTTCTTT.

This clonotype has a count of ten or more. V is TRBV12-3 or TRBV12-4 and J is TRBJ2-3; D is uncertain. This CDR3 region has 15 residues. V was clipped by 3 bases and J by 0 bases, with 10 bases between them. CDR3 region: CASSLDGTSTDTQYF. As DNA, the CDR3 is TGTGCCAGCAGTTTGGACGGCACTAGCACAGATACGCAGTATTTT.

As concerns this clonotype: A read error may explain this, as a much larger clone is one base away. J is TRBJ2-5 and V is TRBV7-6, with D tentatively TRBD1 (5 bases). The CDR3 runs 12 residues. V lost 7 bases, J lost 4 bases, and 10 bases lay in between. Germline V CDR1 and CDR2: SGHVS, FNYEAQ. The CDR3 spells CASTGIRETQYF. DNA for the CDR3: TGTGCCAGCACAGGGATTAGAGAGACCCAGTACTTC.

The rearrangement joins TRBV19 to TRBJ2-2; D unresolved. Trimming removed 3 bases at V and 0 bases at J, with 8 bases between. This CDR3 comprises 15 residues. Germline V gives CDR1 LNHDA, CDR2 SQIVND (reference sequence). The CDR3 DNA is TGTGCCAGTAGTATCCCCCCAGCGAACACCGGGGAGCTGTTTTTT. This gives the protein CASSIPPANTGELFF.

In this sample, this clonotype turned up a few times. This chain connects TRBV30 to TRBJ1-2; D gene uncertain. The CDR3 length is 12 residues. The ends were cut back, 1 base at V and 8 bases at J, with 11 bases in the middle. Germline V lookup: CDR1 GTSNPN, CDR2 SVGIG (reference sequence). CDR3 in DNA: TGTGCCTGGAGTGAGCGACAAGGCGGCTACACCTTC. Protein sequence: CAWSERQGGYTF.

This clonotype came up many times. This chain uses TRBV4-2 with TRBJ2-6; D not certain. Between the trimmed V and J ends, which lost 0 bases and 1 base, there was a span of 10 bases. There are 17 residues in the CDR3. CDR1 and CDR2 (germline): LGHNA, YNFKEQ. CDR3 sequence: CASSQDLPRSGANVLTF. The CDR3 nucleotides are TGTGCCAGCAGCCAAGACCTTCCAAGATCTGGGGCCAACGTCCTGACTTTC.

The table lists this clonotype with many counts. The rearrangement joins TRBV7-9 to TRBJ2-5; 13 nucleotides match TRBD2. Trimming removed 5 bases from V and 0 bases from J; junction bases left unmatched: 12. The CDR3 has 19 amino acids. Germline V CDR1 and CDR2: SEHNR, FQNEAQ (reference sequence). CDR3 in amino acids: CASSPGLAGALMDQETQYF. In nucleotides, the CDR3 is TGTGCCAGCAGCCCAGGACTAGCGGGAGCCCTGATGGACCAAGAGACCCAGTACTTC.

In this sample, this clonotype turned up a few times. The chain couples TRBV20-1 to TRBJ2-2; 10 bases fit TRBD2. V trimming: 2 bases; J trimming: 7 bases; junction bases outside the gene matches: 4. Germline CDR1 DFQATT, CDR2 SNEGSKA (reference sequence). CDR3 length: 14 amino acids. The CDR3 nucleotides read TGCAGTGCTAGACTAGCGGGAGTTGTCGGGGAGCTGTTTTTT. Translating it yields CSARLAGVVGELFF.

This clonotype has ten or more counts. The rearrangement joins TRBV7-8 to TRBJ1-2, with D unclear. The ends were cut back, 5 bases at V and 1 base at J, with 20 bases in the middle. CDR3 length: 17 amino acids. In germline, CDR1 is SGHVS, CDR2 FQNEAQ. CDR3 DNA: TGTGCCAGCAGCCCCCGTAGGGAGAACCCTCTTAACTATGGCTACACCTTC. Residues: CASSPRRENPLNYGYTF. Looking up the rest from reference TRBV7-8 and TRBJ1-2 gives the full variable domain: GAGVSQSPRYKVAKRGQDVALRCDPISGHVSLFWYQQALGQGPEFLTYFQNEAQLDKSGLPSDRFFAERPEGSVSTLKIQRTQQEDSAVYLCASSPRRENPLNYGYTFGSGTRLTVV.

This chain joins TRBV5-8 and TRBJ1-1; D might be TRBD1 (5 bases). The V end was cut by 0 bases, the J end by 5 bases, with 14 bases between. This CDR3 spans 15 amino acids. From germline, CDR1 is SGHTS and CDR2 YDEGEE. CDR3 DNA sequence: TGTGCCAGCAGCTTGGCGGGGGGAGCAGGTACTGAAGCTTTCTTT. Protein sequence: CASSLAGGAGTEAFF.

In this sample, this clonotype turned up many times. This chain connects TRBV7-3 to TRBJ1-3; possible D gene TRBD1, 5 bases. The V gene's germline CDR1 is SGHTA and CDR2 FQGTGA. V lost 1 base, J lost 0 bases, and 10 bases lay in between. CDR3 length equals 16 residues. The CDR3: CASSLKSDSSGNTIYF. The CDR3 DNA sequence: TGTGCCAGCAGCTTAAAGTCCGACAGCTCTGGAAACACCATATATTTT.

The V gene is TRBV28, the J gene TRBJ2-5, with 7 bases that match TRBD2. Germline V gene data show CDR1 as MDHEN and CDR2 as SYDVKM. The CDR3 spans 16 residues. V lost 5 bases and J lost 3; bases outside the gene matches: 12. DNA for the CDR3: TGTGCCAGCAGTCGAACGACTAGCCCGGGGAAAGAGACCCAGTACTTC. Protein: CASSRTTSPGKETQYF.

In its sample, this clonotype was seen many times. CDR3 nucleotide sequence: TGTGCCAGCAGTTACTCGGCACCAGCCTCTGGAAACACCATATATTTT. It is translated as CASSYSAPASGNTIYF. The rearrangement joins TRBV6-5 to TRBJ1-3; D is unresolved. Trimming removed 0 bases at V and 0 bases at J, with 9 bases between. Germline CDR1 and CDR2: MNHEY and SVGAGI. The CDR3 has 16 residues.

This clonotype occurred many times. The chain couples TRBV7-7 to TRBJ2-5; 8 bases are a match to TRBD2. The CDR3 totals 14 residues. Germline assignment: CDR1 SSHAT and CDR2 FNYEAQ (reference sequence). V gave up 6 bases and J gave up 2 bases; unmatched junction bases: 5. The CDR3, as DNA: TGTGCCAGCAGTTATACGGGGGGGCAAGAGACCCAGTACTTC. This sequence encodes CASSYTGGQETQYF. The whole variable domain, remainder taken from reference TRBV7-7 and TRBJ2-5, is GAGVSQSPRYKVTKRGQDVTLRCDPISSHATLYWYQQALGQGPEFLTYFNYEAQPDKSGLPSDRFSAERPEGSISTLTIQRTEQRDSAMYRCASSYTGGQETQYFGPGTRLLVL.

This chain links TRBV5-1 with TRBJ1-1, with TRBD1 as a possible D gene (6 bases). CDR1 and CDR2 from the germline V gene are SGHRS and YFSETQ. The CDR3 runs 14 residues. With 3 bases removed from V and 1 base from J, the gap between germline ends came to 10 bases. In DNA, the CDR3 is TGCGCCAGCAGCTCCATGACAGGGAACACTGAAGCTTTCTTT. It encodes CASSSMTGNTEAFF.

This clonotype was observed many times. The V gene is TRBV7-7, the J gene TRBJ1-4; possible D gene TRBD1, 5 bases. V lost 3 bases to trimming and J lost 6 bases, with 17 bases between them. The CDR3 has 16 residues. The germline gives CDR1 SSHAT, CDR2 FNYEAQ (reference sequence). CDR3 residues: CASSFFRRAGHEKLFF. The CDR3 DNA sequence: TGTGCCAGCAGCTTTTTTCGGCGGGCAGGGCATGAAAAACTGTTTTTT.

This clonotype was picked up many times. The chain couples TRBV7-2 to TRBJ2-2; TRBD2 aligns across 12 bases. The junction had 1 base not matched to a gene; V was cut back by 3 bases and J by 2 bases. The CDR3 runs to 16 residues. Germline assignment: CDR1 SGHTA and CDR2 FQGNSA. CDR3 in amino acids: CASSLTSGRNTGELFF. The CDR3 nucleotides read TGTGCCAGCAGCTTGACTAGCGGGAGAAACACCGGGGAGCTGTTTTTT.

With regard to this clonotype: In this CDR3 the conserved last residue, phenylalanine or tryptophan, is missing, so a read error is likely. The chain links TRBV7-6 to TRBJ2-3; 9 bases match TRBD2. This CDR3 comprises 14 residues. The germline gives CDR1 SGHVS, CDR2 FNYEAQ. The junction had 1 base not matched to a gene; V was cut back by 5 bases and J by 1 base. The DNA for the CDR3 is TGTGCCAGCAGCAGGACTAGCGGCACAGATACGCAGTATTAT. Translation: CASSRTSGTDTQYY.

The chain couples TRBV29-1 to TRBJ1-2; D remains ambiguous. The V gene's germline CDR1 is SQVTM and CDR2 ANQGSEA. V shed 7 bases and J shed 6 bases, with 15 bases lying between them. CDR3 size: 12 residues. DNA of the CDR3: TGCAGCGCCGCGGTCAACAGCGATGGCTACACCTTC. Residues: CSAAVNSDGYTF.

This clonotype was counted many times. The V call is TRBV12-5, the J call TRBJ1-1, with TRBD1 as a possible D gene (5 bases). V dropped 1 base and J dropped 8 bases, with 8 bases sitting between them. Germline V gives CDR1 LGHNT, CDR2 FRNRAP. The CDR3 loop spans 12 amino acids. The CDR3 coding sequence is TGTGCTAGTGGTTTGGGTAGGGACGAAGCTTTCTTT. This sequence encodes CASGLGRDEAFF.